This T cell receptor (beta chain) was identified during a study of response to subunit inactivated influenza vaccine. Worth noting for this clonotype: Its antigen is not identified.

In TCRdb, the RT-PCR reads were re-called with MiXCR into one record per CDR3 protein. The sample holds fewer than 700,000 distinct CDR3 sequences, over 10% seen once. The study, taken as a whole, reports: New T cells are recruited in small numbers by each seasonal influenza vaccination, according to the authors' suggestion.

Sample: PBMCs from blood, taken about 6 weeks after vaccination. The receptor's source is a middle-aged man who received an inactivated influenza vaccine.

The CDR3 loop reads CASRKTGEGIQPQHF. The CDR3 nucleotides read TGTGCCAGCAGAAAAACAGGGGAAGGGATTCAGCCCCAGCATTTT. The J gene is TRBJ1-5, the V gene TRBV6-2 or TRBV6-3; 7 bases line up with TRBD1. With 6 bases clipped from V and 6 bases from J, the junction kept 11 bases outside the gene matches. This CDR3 is built from 15 residues. Looked up from germline, CDR1 is MNHEY and CDR2 is SVGEGT.